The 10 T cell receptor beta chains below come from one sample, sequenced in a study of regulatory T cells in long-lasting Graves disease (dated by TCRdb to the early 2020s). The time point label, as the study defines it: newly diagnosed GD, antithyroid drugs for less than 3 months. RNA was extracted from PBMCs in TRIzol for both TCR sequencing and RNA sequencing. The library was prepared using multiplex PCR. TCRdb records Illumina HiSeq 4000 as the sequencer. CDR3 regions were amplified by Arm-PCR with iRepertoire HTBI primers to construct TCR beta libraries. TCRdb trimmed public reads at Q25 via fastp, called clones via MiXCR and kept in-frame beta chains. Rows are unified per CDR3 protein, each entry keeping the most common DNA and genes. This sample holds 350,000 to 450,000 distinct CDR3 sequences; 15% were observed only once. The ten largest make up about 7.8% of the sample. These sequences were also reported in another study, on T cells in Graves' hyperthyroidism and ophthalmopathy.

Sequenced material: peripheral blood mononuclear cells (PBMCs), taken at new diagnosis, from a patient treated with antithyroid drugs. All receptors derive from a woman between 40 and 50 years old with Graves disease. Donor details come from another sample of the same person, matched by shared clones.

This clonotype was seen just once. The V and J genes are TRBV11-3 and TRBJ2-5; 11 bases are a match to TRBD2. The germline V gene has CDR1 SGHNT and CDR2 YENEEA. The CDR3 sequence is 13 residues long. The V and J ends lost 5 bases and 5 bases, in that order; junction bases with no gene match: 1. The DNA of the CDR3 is TGTGCCAGCAGCCGGACTAGCGGGGAGACCCAGTACTTC. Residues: CASSRTSGETQYF.

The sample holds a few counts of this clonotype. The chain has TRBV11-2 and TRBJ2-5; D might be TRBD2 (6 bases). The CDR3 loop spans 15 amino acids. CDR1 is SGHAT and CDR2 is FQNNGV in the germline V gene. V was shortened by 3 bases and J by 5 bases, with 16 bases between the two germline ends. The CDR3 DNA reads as TGTGCCAGCAGCTTGAGGGCGAGCGGAGGGGAGACCCAGTACTTC. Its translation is CASSLRASGGETQYF.

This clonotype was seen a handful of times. CDR3 nucleotides: TGTGCCAGCAGTCCAGGGGACAGGGATTGGTGGGGAATAGACACAGATACGCAGTATTTT. Encoded protein: CASSPGDRDWWGIDTDTQYF. The chain has TRBV28 and TRBJ2-3; 9 bases align to TRBD1. This CDR3 region has 20 residues. Germline V gene sequence: CDR1 MDHEN, CDR2 SYDVKM. Trimming at V came to 5 bases and at J to 2 bases, leaving 20 bases not matched to a gene. The full variable domain, in which reference TRBV28 and TRBJ2-3 provide the parts outside the CDR3, is DVKVTQSSRYLVKRTGEKVFLECVQDMDHENMFWYRQDPGLGLRLIYFSYDVKMKEKGDIPEGYSVSREKKERFSLILESASTNQTSMYLCASSPGDRDWWGIDTDTQYFGPGTRLTVL.

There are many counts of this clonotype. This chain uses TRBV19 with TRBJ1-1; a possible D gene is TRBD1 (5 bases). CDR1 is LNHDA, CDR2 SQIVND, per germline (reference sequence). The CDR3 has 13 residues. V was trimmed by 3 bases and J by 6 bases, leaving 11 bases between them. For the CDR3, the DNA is TGTGCCAGTAGTATGGGGGTGTTGGCTGAAGCTTTCTTT. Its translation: CASSMGVLAEAFF.

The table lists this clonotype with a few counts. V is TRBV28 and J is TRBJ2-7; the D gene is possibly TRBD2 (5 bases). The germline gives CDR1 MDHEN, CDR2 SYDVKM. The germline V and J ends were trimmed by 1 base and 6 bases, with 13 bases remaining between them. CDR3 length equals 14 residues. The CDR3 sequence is CASSLLPPTSEQYF. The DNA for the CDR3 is TGTGCCAGCAGTTTATTGCCCCCTACTAGCGAGCAGTACTTC.

In nucleotides, the CDR3 is TGTGCCAGCAGCCCCTATGGGTCTGCGGATAGCACAGATACGCAGTATTTT. Protein sequence: CASSPYGSADSTDTQYF. The chain carries TRBV7-3 and TRBJ2-3; D unclear. The CDR3 is 17 residues long. V dropped 5 bases and J dropped 0 bases, with 18 bases sitting between them. Germline V CDR1 and CDR2: SGHTA, FQGTGA.

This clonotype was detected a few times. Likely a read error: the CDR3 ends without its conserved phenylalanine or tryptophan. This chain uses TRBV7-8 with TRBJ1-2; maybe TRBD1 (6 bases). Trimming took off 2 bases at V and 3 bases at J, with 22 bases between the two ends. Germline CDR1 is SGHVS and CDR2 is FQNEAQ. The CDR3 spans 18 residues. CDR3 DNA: TGTGCCAGCAGCTTAAGGCGGGGGGCGCGAAACTTAGACTATGGCTACACCATC. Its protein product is CASSLRRGARNLDYGYTI.

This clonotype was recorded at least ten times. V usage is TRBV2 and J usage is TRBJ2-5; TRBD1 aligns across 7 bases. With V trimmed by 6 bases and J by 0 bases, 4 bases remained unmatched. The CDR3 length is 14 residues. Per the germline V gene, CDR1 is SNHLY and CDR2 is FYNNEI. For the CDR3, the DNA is TGTGCCAGCAGACTGGACAGGTACCAAGAGACCCAGTACTTC. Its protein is CASRLDRYQETQYF.

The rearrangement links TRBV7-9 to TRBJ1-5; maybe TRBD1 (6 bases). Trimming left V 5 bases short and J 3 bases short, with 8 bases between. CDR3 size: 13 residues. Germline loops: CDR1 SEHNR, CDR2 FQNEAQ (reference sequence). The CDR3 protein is CASSRDTNQPQHF. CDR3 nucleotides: TGTGCCAGCAGCCGGGACACCAATCAGCCCCAGCATTTT.

The CDR3 nucleotides read TGCAGTGCCAGGGACAGGGTCAATGAGCAGTTCTTC. Translated, it gives CSARDRVNEQFF. The chain recombines TRBV20-1 with TRBJ2-1, with TRBD1 identical over 9 bases. V dropped 6 bases and J dropped 6; count of bases not matched to a gene: 3. The length of the CDR3 is 12 residues. CDR1 DFQATT and CDR2 SNEGSKA come from the germline V gene (reference sequence).